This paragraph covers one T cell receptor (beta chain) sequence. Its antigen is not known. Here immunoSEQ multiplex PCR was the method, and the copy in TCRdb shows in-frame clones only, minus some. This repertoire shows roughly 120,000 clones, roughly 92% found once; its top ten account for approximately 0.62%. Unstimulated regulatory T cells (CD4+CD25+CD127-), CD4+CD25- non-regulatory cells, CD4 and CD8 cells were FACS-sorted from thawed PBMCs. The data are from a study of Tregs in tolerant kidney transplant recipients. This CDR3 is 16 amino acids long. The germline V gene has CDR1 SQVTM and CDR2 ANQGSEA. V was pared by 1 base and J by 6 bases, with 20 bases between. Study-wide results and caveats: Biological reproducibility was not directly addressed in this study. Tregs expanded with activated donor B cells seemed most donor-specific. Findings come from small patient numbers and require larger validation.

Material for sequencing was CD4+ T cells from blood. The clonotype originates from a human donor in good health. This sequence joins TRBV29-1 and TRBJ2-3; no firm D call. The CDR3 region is CSVEGGGQPLEDTQYF. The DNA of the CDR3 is TGCAGCGTTGAAGGTGGCGGCCAACCTTTAGAGGATACGCAGTATTTT.